These T cell receptor beta chains were read from a single sample in a study of blood T cell repertoires in COVID-19. Libraries were prepared by immunoSEQ multiplex PCR; TCRdb keeps only in-frame clonotypes and omits some of them. This sample has around 180,000 clones, with roughly 84% found just once. Sequencing was performed on peripheral blood. Source of these receptors: a man older than 75 with COVID-19, enrolled during active disease. Each CDR3 is given without its conserved first and last residue. Each record gives: V gene, J gene, CDR3 protein.

>TRBV28|TRBJ1-3
ASSSGGSGNTIY
>TRBV11-2|TRBJ1-2
ASSPSPGQTGYT
>TRBV27|TRBJ1-2
ASSRPRGEGYT
>TRBV2|TRBJ2-7
ASSVGYGGNEQY
>TRBV19|TRBJ2-7
ASRGGVTSSYEQY
>TRBV7-6|TRBJ2-1
ASSSPTSGDSTEQF
>TRBV5-1|TRBJ1-1
ASSLGRGAEAF
>TRBV7-9|TRBJ2-1
ASSKRYSGAVYNEQF
>TRBV7-2|TRBJ2-7
ASSFSGQGIYEQY
>TRBV5-4|TRBJ1-4
ASSSWDRANEKLF
>TRBV7-2|TRBJ2-4
ASSLAEFPNIQY
>TRBV11-3|TRBJ2-3
ASTPAGGSTDTQY
>TRBV27|TRBJ1-2
ASSLQDRGYGYT
>TRBV7-3|TRBJ1-1
ASSTGRTEAF
>TRBV19|TRBJ1-4
ASSRDGRGEKLF
>TRBV9|TRBJ2-1
ASSVTGGIYNEQF
>TRBV18|TRBJ1-5
ASSNRDRVNQPQH
>TRBV18|TRBJ1-1
ASSPTRAMDTEAF
>TRBV10-3|TRBJ1-2
AISQGGANYGYT
>TRBV6-1|TRBJ1-2
ASSDRNYGYT
>TRBV9|TRBJ2-3
ASSVERSTDTQY
>TRBV7-8|TRBJ2-1
ASSPTQGIQF
>TRBV27|TRBJ2-7
ASREAPYEQY
>TRBV3-1/TRBV3-2|TRBJ1-1
ASSHHGQGTEAF
>TRBV7-9|TRBJ1-5
ASSTDRNQPQH
>TRBV18|TRBJ1-6
ASSLLNPGQDNSPLH
>TRBV28|TRBJ1-2
ASIRDSFNYGYT
>TRBV3-1/TRBV3-2|TRBJ1-6
ASSQDRQGGSPLH
>TRBV2|TRBJ1-5
ASSWTGVGQPQH
>TRBV5-1|TRBJ2-3
ASSSGLGTDTQY
>TRBV9|TRBJ1-1
ASSKAGTIYRNTEAF
>TRBV5-4|TRBJ1-1
ASSSTGVGTEAF
>TRBV18|TRBJ1-3
ASSTGSGNTIY
>TRBV5-5|TRBJ1-2
ASSLEGRGNYGYT
>TRBV6-5|TRBJ1-6
ASSYSLRTDSPLH
>TRBV10-2|TRBJ2-7
ASSGVRTGSYEQY
>TRBV9|TRBJ2-1
ASSVDPPLGVNEQF
>TRBV18|TRBJ1-6
ASSPETGHSPLH
>TRBV4-1|TRBJ1-1
ASSQEWDRASTEAF
>TRBV9|TRBJ2-5
ASSSWTGAQETQY
>TRBV7-6|TRBJ2-7
ASSLGQGVYEQY
>TRBV4-2|TRBJ2-5
ASSVRQGWETQY
>TRBV28|TRBJ2-7
ASSFLTGQGRREQY
>TRBV2|TRBJ1-4
ASRDDRLADEKLF
>TRBV21-1|TRBJ1-4
ASKSGIWTNEKLF
>TRBV3-1/TRBV3-2|TRBJ1-4
ASSQTGLYEKLF
>TRBV2|TRBJ2-7
ASSEQGGRYEQY
>TRBV19|TRBJ2-3
ASSIGDRRVRTDTQY
>TRBV5-1|TRBJ1-1
ASSQKRHMNTEAF
>TRBV7-3|TRBJ2-2
ASSSGTGYTGELF
>TRBV3-1/TRBV3-2|TRBJ1-1
ASSPIGGRTEAF
>TRBV29-1|TRBJ2-1
SVGTVYEQF